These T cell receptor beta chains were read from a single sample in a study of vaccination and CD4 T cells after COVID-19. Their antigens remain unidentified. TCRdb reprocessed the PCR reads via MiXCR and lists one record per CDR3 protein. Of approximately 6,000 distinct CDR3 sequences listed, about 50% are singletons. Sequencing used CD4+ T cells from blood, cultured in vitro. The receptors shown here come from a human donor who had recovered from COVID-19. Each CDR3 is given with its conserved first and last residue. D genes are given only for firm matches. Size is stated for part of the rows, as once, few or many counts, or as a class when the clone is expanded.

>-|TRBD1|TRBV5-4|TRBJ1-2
CASSYPRQGGGYTF
TGTGCCAGCAGCTACCCTCGACAGGGGGGAGGCTACACCTTC
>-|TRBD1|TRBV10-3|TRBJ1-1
CAISEWTGSGTEAFF
TGTGCCATCAGTGAGTGGACAGGTTCGGGCACTGAAGCTTTCTTT
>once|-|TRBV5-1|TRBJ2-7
CASSLDVWDEAGPRPYEQYF
TGCGCCAGCAGCTTGGACGTTTGGGACGAAGCCGGTCCTCGGCCCTACGAGCAGTACTTC
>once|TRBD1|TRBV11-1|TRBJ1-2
CASSPTRDRGAPTF
TGTGCCAGCAGCCCCACCCGGGACAGAGGGGCCCCCACCTTC
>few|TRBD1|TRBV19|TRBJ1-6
CASSIGTGASPLHF
TGTGCCAGTAGTATAGGGACAGGGGCTTCACCCCTCCACTTT
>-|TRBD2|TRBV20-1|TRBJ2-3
CSGGRGEDTQYF
TGCAGTGGTGGGAGGGGAGAAGATACGCAGTATTTT
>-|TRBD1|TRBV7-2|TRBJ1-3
CASSLGGQGITGNTIYF
TGTGCCAGCAGCTTAGGAGGACAGGGGATCACTGGAAACACCATATATTTT
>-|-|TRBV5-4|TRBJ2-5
CASSSQGFETQYF
TGTGCCAGCAGCTCTCAGGGATTTGAGACCCAGTACTTC
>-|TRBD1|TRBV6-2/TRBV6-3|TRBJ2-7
CASSSLGQTNYEQYF
TGTGCCAGCAGCTCCCTGGGACAGACTAACTACGAGCAGTACTTC
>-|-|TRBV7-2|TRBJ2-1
CASSLGTAGSQFF
TGTGCCAGCAGCTTAGGGACTGCCGGATCGCAGTTCTTC
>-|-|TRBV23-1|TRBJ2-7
CASSHGRDSFSEQYF
TGCGCCAGCAGTCATGGCAGGGACTCCTTTAGCGAGCAGTACTTC
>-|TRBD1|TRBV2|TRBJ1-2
CASSPRGQGSQGYTF
TGTGCCAGCAGTCCTAGGGGACAGGGTTCGCAGGGCTACACCTTC
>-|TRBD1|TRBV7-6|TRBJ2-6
CASSLSQGAGGANVLTF
TGTGCCAGCAGCTTATCACAGGGGGCGGGCGGGGCCAACGTCCTGACTTTC
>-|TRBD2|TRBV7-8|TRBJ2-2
CASSSQQRSTSGRAVGELFF
TGTGCCAGCAGCAGTCAGCAACGGAGTACTAGCGGGAGGGCCGTCGGGGAGCTGTTTTTT
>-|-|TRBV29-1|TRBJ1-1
CSVERGSDTEAFF
TGCAGCGTTGAACGGGGTTCGGACACTGAAGCTTTCTTT
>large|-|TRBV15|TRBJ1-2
CATSRGEGSYGYTF
TGTGCCACCAGCAGAGGGGAGGGAAGCTATGGCTACACCTTC
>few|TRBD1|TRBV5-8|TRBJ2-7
CASSPWTGGFHEQYF
TGTGCCAGCAGCCCTTGGACAGGGGGGTTCCACGAGCAGTACTTC
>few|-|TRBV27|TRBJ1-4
CASSLGGAREKLFF
TGTGCCAGCAGTCTGGGGGGGGCGAGGGAAAAACTGTTTTTT
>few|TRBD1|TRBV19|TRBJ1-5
CASSIPGGNNQPQHF
TGTGCCAGTAGTATTCCAGGGGGCAATAATCAGCCCCAGCATTTT
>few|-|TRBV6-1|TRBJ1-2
CASTEGSPVYGYTF
TGTGCCAGCACCGAGGGCAGTCCAGTCTATGGCTACACCTTC
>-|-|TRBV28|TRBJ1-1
CASSSVELLLNTEAFF
TGTGCCAGCAGTTCCGTAGAGTTACTTCTGAACACTGAAGCTTTCTTT
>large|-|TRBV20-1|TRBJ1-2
CSAQPGQTYGYTF
TGCAGTGCTCAGCCGGGACAAACCTATGGCTACACCTTC
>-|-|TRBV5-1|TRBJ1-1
CASSIDGMNTEAFF
TGCGCCAGCAGCATAGACGGTATGAACACTGAAGCTTTCTTT
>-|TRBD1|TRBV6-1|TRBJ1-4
CASSRQGTVGEKLFF
TGTGCCAGCAGCCGACAGGGGACTGTGGGGGAAAAACTGTTTTTT
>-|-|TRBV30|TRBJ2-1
CAFTKSERLGDEQFF
TGTGCCTTTACCAAATCTGAAAGACTGGGGGATGAGCAGTTCTTC
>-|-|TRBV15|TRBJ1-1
CATSRQGWTEAFF
TGTGCCACCAGCAGACAGGGATGGACTGAAGCTTTCTTT
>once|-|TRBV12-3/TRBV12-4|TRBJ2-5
CASSSPVEGLSQETQYF
TGTGCCAGCAGTTCCCCTGTGGAGGGCCTGTCCCAAGAGACCCAGTACTTC
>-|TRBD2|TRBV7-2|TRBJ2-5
CATSGAGRRETQYF
TGTGCCACCAGCGGGGCAGGGAGGAGGGAGACCCAGTACTTC
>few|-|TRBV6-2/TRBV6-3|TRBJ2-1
CASSQRLGGREFF
TGTGCCAGCAGTCAACGCCTCGGGGGCAGAGAGTTCTTC
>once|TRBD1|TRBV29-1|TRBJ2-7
CSVRSRDRFEQYF
TGCAGCGTCCGATCCCGGGACAGGTTCGAGCAGTACTTC
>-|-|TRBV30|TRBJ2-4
CAWSGFIGGLKNIQYF
TGTGCCTGGAGTGGGTTTATTGGGGGACTCAAAAACATTCAGTACTTC
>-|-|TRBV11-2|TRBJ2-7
CASSLSYDYEQYF
TGTGCCAGCAGCTTATCTTACGACTACGAGCAGTACTTC
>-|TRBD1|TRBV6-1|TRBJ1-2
CASSVRDREVGYTF
TGTGCCAGCAGTGTCCGGGACAGGGAGGTTGGCTACACCTTC
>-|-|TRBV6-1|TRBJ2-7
CATRPVDTTPYEQYF
TGTGCCACCCGGCCCGTCGACACAACTCCCTACGAGCAGTACTTC
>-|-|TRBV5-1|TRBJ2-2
CASSLVPGELFF
TGCGCCAGCAGCTTGGTTCCCGGGGAGCTGTTTTTT
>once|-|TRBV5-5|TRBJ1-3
CASSLSVTSSGNTIYF
TGTGCCAGCAGCTTGAGTGTCACGAGCTCTGGAAACACCATATATTTT
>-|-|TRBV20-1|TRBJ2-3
CSATLGVADTQYF
TGCAGTGCTACCCTCGGGGTGGCAGATACGCAGTATTTT
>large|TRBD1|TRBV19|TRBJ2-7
CASSPTGVPSYEQYF
TGTGCCAGTAGCCCCACAGGGGTCCCCTCCTACGAGCAGTACTTC
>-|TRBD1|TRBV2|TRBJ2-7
CASSGGQAYEQYF
TGTGCCAGCAGTGGGGGACAGGCCTACGAGCAGTACTTC
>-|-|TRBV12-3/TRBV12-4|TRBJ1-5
CASSLSYATSNQPQHF
TGTGCCAGCAGTTTAAGTTACGCAACTAGCAATCAGCCCCAGCATTTT
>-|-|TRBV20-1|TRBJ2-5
CSASSSRVQETQYF
TGCAGTGCTAGTTCCAGCAGGGTGCAAGAGACCCAGTACTTC
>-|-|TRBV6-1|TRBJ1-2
CASSGTAYGYTF
TGTGCCAGCAGTGGGACAGCTTATGGCTACACCTTC
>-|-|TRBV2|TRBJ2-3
CASSPSPDTQYF
TGTGCCAGCAGTCCCAGCCCAGATACGCAGTATTTT
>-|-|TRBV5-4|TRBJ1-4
CASSMDKMGEKLFF
TGTGCCAGCAGTATGGACAAAATGGGTGAAAAACTGTTTTTT
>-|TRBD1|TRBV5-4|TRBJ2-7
CASSFTGVGEQYF
TGTGCCAGCAGCTTTACAGGGGTAGGCGAGCAGTACTTC
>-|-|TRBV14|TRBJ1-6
CASSPRGVNSPLHF
TGTGCCAGCAGTCCTCGTGGGGTTAATTCACCCCTCCACTTT
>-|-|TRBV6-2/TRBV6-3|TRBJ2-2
CASSYLIGELFF
TGTGCCAGCAGTTACCTGATCGGGGAGCTGTTTTTT
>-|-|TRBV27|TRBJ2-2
CASSLRTGELFF
TGTGCCAGCAGTTTAAGGACCGGGGAGCTGTTTTTT
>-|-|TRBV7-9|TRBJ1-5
CASSFPGHNQPQHF
TGTGCCAGCAGCTTTCCGGGCCACAATCAGCCCCAGCATTTT
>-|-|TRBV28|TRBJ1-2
CASSLTGANGYTF
TGTGCCAGCAGTTTAACCGGGGCAAATGGCTACACCTTC
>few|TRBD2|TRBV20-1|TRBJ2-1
CSARGPSLAGGSYNEQFF
TGCAGTGCTAGAGGCCCGTCACTAGCGGGAGGGTCCTACAATGAGCAGTTCTTC
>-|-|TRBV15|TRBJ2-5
CATSSDTTQETQYF
TGTGCCACCAGCAGCGACACGACCCAAGAGACCCAGTACTTC